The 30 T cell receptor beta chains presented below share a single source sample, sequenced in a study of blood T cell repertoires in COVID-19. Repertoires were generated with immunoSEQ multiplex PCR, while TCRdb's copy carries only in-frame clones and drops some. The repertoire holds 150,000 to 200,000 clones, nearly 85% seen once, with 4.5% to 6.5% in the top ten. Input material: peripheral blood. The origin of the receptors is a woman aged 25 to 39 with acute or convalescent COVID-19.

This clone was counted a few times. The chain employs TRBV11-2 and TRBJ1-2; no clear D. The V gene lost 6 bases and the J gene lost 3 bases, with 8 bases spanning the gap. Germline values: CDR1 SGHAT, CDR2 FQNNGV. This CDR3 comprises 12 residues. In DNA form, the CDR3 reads TGTGCCAGCAGTAGCTATCACTATGGCTACACCTTC. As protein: CASSSYHYGYTF. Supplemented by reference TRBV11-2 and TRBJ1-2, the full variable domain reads EAGVAQSPRYKIIEKRQSVAFWCNPISGHATLYWYQQILGQGPKLLIQFQNNGVVDDSQLPKDRFSAERLKGVDSTLKIQPAKLEDSAVYLCASSSYHYGYTFGSGTRLTVV.

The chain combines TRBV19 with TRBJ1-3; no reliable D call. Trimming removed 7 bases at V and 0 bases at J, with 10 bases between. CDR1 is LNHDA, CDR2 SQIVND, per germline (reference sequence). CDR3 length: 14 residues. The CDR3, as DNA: TGTGCCAGTATCCAACAGAGCTCTGGAAACACCATATATTTT. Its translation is CASIQQSSGNTIYF.

The chain's CDR3 is CAWSVWRAGLDNEQFF. The CDR3 DNA is TGTGCCTGGAGTGTGTGGAGGGCAGGTCTCGATAATGAGCAGTTCTTC. The V call is TRBV30, the J call TRBJ2-1; D may be TRBD2 (6 bases). Trimming removed 0 bases at V and 7 bases at J, with 19 bases between. CDR1 and CDR2 (germline): GTSNPN, SVGIG (reference sequence). The CDR3 totals 16 residues.

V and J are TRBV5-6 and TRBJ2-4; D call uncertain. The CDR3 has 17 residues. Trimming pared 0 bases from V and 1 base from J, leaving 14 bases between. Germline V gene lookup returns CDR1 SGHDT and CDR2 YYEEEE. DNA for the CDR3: TGTGCCAGCAGCTTGGGTCAACCCAGGTTGGCCAAAAACATTCAGTACTTC. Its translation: CASSLGQPRLAKNIQYF.

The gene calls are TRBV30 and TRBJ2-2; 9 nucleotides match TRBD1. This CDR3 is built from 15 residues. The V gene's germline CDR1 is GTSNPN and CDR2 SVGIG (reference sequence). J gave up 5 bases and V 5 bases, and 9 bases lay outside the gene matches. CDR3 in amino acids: CAWRRDRGITGELFF. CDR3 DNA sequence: TGTGCCTGGCGACGAGACAGGGGGATAACCGGGGAGCTGTTTTTT. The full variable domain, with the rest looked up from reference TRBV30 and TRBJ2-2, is SQTIHQWPATLVQPVGSPLSLECTVEGTSNPNLYWYRQAAGRGLQLLFYSVGIGQISSEVPQNLSASRPQDRQFILSSKKLLLSDSGFYLCAWRRDRGITGELFFGEGSRLTVL.

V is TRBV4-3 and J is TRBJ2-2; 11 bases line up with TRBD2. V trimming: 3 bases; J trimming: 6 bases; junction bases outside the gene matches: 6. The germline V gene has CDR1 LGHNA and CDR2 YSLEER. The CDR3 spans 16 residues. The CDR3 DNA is TGCGCCAGCAGCCAGAGGGTAGCGGGGGGGCCCGGGGAGCTGTTTTTT. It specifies CASSQRVAGGPGELFF.

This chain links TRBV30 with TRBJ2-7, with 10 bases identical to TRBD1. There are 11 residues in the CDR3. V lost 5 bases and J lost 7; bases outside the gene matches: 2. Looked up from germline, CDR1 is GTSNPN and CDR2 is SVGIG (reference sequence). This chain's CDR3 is CAWGTGDEQYF. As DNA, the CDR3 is TGTGCCTGGGGGACAGGGGATGAGCAGTACTTC.

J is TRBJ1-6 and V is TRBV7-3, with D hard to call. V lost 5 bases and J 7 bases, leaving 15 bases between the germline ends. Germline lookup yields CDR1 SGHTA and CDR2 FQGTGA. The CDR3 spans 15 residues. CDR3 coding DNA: TGTGCCAGCAGCCTCGAGGGAGGAAGAAATTCACCCCTCCACTTT. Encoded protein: CASSLEGGRNSPLHF.

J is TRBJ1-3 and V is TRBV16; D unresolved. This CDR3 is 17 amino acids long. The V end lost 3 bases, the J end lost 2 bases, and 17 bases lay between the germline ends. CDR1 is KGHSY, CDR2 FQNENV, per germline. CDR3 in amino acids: CASSHLRVVRPGNTIYF. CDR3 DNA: TGTGCCAGCAGCCATCTGAGGGTCGTTCGGCCTGGAAACACCATATATTTT. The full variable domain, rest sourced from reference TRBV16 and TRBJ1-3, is GEEVAQTPKHLVRGEGQKAKLYCAPIKGHSYVFWYQQVLKNEFKFLISFQNENVFDETGMPKERFSAKCLPNSPCSLEIQATKLEDSAVYFCASSHLRVVRPGNTIYFGEGSWLTVV.

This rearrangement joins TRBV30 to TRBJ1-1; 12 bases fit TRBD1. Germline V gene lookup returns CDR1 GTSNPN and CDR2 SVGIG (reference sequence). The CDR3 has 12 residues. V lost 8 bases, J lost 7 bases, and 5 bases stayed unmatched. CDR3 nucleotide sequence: TGTGCCGGGGACAGGGGGCGGGGTGAAGCTTTCTTT. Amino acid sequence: CAGDRGRGEAFF.

This CDR3 reads CASSHDRGAISNYGYTF. Written as DNA, the CDR3 is TGTGCCAGCAGCCACGACCGGGGGGCAATCTCTAACTATGGCTACACCTTC. The chain is built from TRBV5-6 and TRBJ1-2; TRBD1 is a possible D gene (6 bases). V lost 4 bases and J 0 bases, leaving 19 bases between the germline ends. The CDR3 consists of 17 residues. CDR1 is SGHDT, CDR2 YYEEEE, per germline.

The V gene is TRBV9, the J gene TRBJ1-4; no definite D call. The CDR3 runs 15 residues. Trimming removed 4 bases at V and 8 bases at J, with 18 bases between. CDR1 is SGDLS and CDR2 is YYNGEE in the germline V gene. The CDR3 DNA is TGTGCCAGCAGCCCGGCGGGAGGGTTGGGCGAAAAACTGTTTTTT. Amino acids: CASSPAGGLGEKLFF.

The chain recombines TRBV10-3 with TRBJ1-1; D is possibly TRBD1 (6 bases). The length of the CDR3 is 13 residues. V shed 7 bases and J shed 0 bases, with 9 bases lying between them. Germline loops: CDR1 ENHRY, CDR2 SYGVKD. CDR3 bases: TGTGCCATCATGGACAGCGTGAACACTGAAGCTTTCTTT. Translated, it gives CAIMDSVNTEAFF.

For the CDR3, the DNA is TGTGCCAGCAGCGTTGAACAGGGGGGTGGCTACACCTTC. Protein: CASSVEQGGGYTF. The chain links TRBV7-6 to TRBJ1-2, with 8 bases fitting TRBD1. This CDR3 is built from 13 residues. V was pared by 5 bases and J by 7 bases, with 6 bases of the junction left unmatched. The germline V gene encodes CDR1 SGHVS and CDR2 FNYEAQ.

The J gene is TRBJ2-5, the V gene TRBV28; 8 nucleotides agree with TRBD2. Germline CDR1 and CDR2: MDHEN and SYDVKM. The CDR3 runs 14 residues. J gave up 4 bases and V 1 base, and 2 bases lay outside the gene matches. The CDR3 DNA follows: TGTGCCAGCAGTTTATCTAGCGGGCTAGAGACCCAGTACTTC. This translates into CASSLSSGLETQYF.

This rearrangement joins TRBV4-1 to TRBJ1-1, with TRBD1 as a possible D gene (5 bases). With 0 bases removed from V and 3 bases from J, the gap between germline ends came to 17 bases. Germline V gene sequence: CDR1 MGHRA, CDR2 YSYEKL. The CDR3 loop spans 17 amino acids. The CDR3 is CASSQDLGLRADTEAFF. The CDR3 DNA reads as TGCGCCAGCAGCCAAGATCTGGGCCTCAGGGCAGACACTGAAGCTTTCTTT.

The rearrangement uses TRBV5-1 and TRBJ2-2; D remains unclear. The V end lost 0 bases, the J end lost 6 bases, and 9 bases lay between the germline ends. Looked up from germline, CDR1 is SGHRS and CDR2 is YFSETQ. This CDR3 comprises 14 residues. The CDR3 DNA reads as TGCGCCAGCAGCTTGGGAGGCGAGGCCGGGGAGCTGTTTTTT. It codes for CASSLGGEAGELFF.

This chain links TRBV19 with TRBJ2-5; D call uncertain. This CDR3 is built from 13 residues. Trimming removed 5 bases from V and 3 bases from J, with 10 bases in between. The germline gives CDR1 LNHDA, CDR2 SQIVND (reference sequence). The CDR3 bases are TGTGCCAGTAGTGGCCGAATTAAAGAGACCCAGTACTTC. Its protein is CASSGRIKETQYF. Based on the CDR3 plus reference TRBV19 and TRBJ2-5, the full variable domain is DGGITQSPKYLFRKEGQNVTLSCEQNLNHDAMYWYRQDPGQGLRLIYYSQIVNDFQKGDIAEGYSVSREKKESFPLTVTSAQKNPTAFYLCASSGRIKETQYFGPGTRLLVL.

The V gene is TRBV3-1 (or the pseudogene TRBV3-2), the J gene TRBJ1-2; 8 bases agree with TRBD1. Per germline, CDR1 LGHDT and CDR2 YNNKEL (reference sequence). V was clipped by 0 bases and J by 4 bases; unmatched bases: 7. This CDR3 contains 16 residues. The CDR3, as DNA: TGTGCCAGCAGCCAAGATTCCAGGGGGCGGATCTATGGCTACACCTTC. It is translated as CASSQDSRGRIYGYTF.

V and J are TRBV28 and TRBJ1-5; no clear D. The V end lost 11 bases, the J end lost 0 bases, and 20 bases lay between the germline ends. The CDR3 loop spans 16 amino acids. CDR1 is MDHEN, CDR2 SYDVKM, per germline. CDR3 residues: CAALTPGLYSNQPQHF. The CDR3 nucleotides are TGTGCCGCGTTGACCCCGGGATTGTATAGCAATCAGCCCCAGCATTTT.

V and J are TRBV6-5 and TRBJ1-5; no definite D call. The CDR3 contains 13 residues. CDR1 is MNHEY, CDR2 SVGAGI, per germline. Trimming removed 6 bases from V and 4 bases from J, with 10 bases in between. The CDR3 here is CASRGEGNQPQHF. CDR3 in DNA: TGTGCCAGCAGGGGCGAGGGTAATCAGCCCCAGCATTTT.

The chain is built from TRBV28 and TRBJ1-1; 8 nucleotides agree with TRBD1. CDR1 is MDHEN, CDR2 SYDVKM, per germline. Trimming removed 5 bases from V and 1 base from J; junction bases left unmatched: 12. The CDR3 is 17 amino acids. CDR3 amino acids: CASSAPGGAGGNTEAFF. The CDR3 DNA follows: TGTGCCAGCAGTGCCCCAGGGGGCGCAGGAGGGAACACTGAAGCTTTCTTT.

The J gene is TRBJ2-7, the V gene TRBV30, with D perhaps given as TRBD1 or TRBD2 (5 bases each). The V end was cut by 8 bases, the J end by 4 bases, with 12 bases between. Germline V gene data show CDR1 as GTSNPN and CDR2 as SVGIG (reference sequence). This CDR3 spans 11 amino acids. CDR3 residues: CAGDGGYEQYF. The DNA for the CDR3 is TGTGCCGGGGACGGCGGTTACGAGCAGTACTTC.

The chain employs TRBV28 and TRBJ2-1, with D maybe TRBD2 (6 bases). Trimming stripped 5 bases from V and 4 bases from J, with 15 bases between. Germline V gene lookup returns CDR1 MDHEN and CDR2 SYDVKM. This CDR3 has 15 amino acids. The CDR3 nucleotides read TGTGCCAGCAGTCCTCCGACGGGAGCTTACAATGAGCAGTTCTTC. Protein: CASSPPTGAYNEQFF. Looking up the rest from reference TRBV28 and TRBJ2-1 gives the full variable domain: DVKVTQSSRYLVKRTGEKVFLECVQDMDHENMFWYRQDPGLGLRLIYFSYDVKMKEKGDIPEGYSVSREKKERFSLILESASTNQTSMYLCASSPPTGAYNEQFFGPGTRLTVL.

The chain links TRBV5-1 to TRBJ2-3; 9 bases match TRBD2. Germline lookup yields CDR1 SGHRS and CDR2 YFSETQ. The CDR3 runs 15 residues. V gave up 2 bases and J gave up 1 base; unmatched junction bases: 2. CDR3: CASSLKRGGTDTQYF. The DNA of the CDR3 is TGCGCCAGCAGCTTAAAGCGGGGGGGCACAGATACGCAGTATTTT.

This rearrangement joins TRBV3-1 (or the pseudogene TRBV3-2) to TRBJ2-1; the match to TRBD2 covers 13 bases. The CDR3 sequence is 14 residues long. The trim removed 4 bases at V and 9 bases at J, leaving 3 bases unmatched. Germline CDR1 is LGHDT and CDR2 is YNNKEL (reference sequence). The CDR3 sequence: CASSPGLAGFEQFF. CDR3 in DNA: TGTGCCAGCAGCCCGGGACTAGCGGGGTTTGAGCAGTTCTTC.

The CDR3 loop is CASSHPNEQYF. The CDR3 nucleotides are TGCGCCAGCAGTCACCCCAACGAGCAGTACTTC. This chain links TRBV23-1 with TRBJ2-7; D is undetermined. TRBV23-1 is an ORF for which the function is uncertain. CDR3 size: 11 residues. Deletions cut 3 bases from V and 5 bases from J, with 5 bases between.

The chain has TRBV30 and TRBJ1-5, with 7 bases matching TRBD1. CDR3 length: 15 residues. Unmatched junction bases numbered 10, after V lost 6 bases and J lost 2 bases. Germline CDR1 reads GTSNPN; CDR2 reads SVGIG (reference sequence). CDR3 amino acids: CACSKGGAGNQPQHF. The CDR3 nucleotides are TGTGCCTGCTCCAAAGGGGGCGCGGGCAATCAGCCCCAGCATTTT.

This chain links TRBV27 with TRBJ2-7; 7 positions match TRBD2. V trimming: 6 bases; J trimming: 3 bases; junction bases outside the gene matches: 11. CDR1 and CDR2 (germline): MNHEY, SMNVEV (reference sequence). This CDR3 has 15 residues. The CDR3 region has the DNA TGTGCCAGCAGCCCGGAACCTTCTAGCGGCTACGAGCAGTACTTC. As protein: CASSPEPSSGYEQYF.

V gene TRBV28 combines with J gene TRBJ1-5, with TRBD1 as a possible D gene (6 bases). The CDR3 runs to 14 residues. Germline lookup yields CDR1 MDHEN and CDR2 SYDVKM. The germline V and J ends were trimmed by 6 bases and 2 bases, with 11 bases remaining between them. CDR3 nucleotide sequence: TGTGCCAGCAGCCGACAGGTCGGCAATCAGCCCCAGCATTTT. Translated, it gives CASSRQVGNQPQHF.